The rows below give T cell receptor beta chains drawn from one sample of a study of beta chain features in type 1 diabetes. Profiling relied on immunoSEQ multiplex PCR, and the TCRdb table lists in-frame clones only, not all of them. The sample includes 160,000 or so clones, 8% to 8.5% seen only once; the top ten take about 0.5%. Sequences were obtained from central memory CD4+ T cells from blood. All receptors derive from a woman between 18 and 29 years old with type 1 diabetes. Both conserved end residues are part of each CDR3. Each record gives: J gene, D gene, clone size, V gene, CDR3 DNA, CDR3 protein. The D gene is left open where the match is weak. Size is stated for part of the rows, as once, few or many counts, or as a class when the clone is expanded.

TRBJ1-1 NA NA TRBV5-1 TGCGCCAGCAGCTTGGATCAAATGAACACTGAAGCTTTCTTT CASSLDQMNTEAFF
TRBJ2-2 NA NA TRBV25-1 TGTGCCAGCAGTGAATCTCCAGGGCCCGGGGAGCTGTTTTTT CASSESPGPGELFF
TRBJ1-2 TRBD1 many TRBV27 TGTGCCAGCAGCCGATCTAAGACAGGGGTGGGCTATGGCTACACCTTC CASSRSKTGVGYGYTF
TRBJ2-7 NA NA TRBV29-1 TGCAGCGTGGCGACAACCTACGAGCAGTACTTC CSVATTYEQYF
TRBJ2-7 NA many TRBV29-1 TGCAGCGTTGTCCTCTCGGACGAGCAGTACTTC CSVVLSDEQYF
TRBJ2-1 NA NA TRBV6-6 TGTGCCAGCAGTTCGCAGGGACTTGAGCAGTTCTTC CASSSQGLEQFF
TRBJ2-7 NA few TRBV7-9 TGTGCCAGCAGCCTAACGACAGCCTACGAGCAGTACTTC CASSLTTAYEQYF
TRBJ2-1 NA NA TRBV6-4 TGTGCCAGCAGTCTACCACAGGAAAGGCGAGGCCCCAACAATGAGCAGTTCTTC CASSLPQERRGPNNEQFF
TRBJ2-5 TRBD2 NA TRBV5-1 TGCGCCAGCAGCTCGGGGACTAGCCTCCCAGAGACCCAGTACTTC CASSSGTSLPETQYF
TRBJ2-1 TRBD2 NA TRBV4-3 TGCGCCAGCAGCCAAGGCCCTAGCGGGAGGAACAATGAGCAGTTCTTC CASSQGPSGRNNEQFF
TRBJ2-3 NA NA TRBV14 TGTGCCAGCAGCCGCCTAAATATAGCAGATACGCAGTATTTT CASSRLNIADTQYF
TRBJ2-3 TRBD2 NA TRBV28 TGTGCCAGCAGTTTGGTGGCGGGAGTACTTCTTGGCACAGATACGCAGTATTTT CASSLVAGVLLGTDTQYF
TRBJ2-7 TRBD1 few TRBV5-4 TGTGCCAGCAGCCCCGGACAGGGGGCCTACGAGCAGTACTTC CASSPGQGAYEQYF
TRBJ1-2 TRBD1 few TRBV4-2 TGTGCCAGCAGCCAAGAGGACAGGGGAGGGGTTAACTATGGCTACACCTTC CASSQEDRGGVNYGYTF
TRBJ1-5 NA few TRBV7-9 TGTGCCAGCAGCTTAGAGACAGCCCAGGGGCCCCAGCATTTT CASSLETAQGPQHF
TRBJ1-6 NA NA TRBV5-8 TGTGCCAGCAGCTCCGTGGGGGCTGATTCACCCCTCCACTTT CASSSVGADSPLHF
TRBJ2-1 NA NA TRBV5-4 TGTGCCAGCAGCTTAGGTGGGAGAGGGTCCTACAATGAGCAGTTCTTC CASSLGGRGSYNEQFF
TRBJ1-1 NA NA TRBV4-2 TGTGCCAGCAGCCAAGATGGAGCAGCTAGAACTTTCTTT CASSQDGAARTFF
TRBJ2-3 TRBD2 NA TRBV9 TGTGCCAGCAGCGGACTAGCGGGGGCCTTCACAGATACGCAGTATTTT CASSGLAGAFTDTQYF
TRBJ2-7 NA NA TRBV5-1 TGCGCCAGCAGCTTGGGGCACAGCTCCTACGAGCAGTACTTC CASSLGHSSYEQYF
TRBJ2-1 NA NA TRBV5-1 TGCGCCAGCAGCCCGACGGGAAAAAGCTCCTACAATGAGCAGTTCTTC CASSPTGKSSYNEQFF
TRBJ2-1 NA few TRBV5-1 TGCGCCAGCAGCTTGGCTGGACACGAATTCAATGAGCAGTTCTTC CASSLAGHEFNEQFF
TRBJ2-6 NA NA TRBV4-3 TGCGCCAGCAGCCAAAGGGGGATTTCTGGGGCCAACGTCCTGACTTTC CASSQRGISGANVLTF
TRBJ1-5 TRBD1 few TRBV2 TGTGCCAGCCAGGGGGTCTCGAATCAGCCCCAGCATTTT CASQGVSNQPQHF
TRBJ2-5 TRBD2 NA TRBV7-9 TGTGCCAGCAGCGGGAGGGGAGAGACCCAGTACTTC CASSGRGETQYF
TRBJ2-6 NA NA TRBV7-9 TGTGCCAGCACCACGCAGGGATCTAGGGGGGCCAACGTCCTGACTTTC CASTTQGSRGANVLTF
TRBJ2-7 TRBD2 few TRBV27 TGTGCCAGCAGCAACCGAGGACTAGCGGAGGGGGAGCAGTACTTC CASSNRGLAEGEQYF
TRBJ2-7 TRBD2 few TRBV7-2 TGTGCCAGCAGCTTAGTATGGCGGGGGGGCATCGAGCAGTACTTC CASSLVWRGGIEQYF
TRBJ2-5 NA few TRBV7-2 TGTGCCAGCAGCTTATTCGGTCTAGCTGGGGAGACCCAGTACTTC CASSLFGLAGETQYF
TRBJ2-7 NA few TRBV20-1 TGCAGTGCTGTTAACTTCGCGGAGCAGTACTTC CSAVNFAEQYF
TRBJ1-4 NA NA TRBV19 TGTGCCAGTAGCCGACGAGGGCCAGGAATTGAAAAACTGTTTTTT CASSRRGPGIEKLFF
TRBJ1-1 TRBD1 few TRBV9 TGTGCCAGCAGCGCCGGACAGGCCTATACCGAGGCTTTCTTT CASSAGQAYTEAFF
TRBJ2-2 NA NA TRBV9 TGTGCCAGCAGCGTAGTTCAAACAGGGTGGTGCCCGGTGGGGTTCGCGAACACCGGGGAGCTGTTTTTT CASSVVQTGWCPVGFANTGELFF
TRBJ2-5 TRBD2 NA TRBV14 TGTGCCAGCAGCCCCACTCCCCGCCGGACTAGCGGGAGGGCCGGGGAGACCCAGTACTTC CASSPTPRRTSGRAGETQYF
TRBJ2-1 NA few TRBV4-2 TGTGCCAGCAGCCAAGCGGAGCGACGCTCCTACAATGAGCAGTTCTTC CASSQAERRSYNEQFF
TRBJ2-7 NA few TRBV11-2 TGTGCCAGCAGCCCCGTCGGGGGCGAGCAGTACTTC CASSPVGGEQYF
TRBJ1-1 TRBD1 few TRBV19 TGTGCCAGTAGTAGTCCGGGACAGGGGTGGGTCACTGAAGCTTTCTTT CASSSPGQGWVTEAFF
TRBJ1-1 NA few TRBV18 TGTGCCAGCTCACAGGAGCCCGCCCGAAGTGAAGCTTTCTTT CASSQEPARSEAFF
TRBJ2-5 TRBD1 few TRBV23-1 TGCGCCAGCAGTCTAGGACAGGGAACCCCTCGGGAGCAGTACTTC CASSLGQGTPREQYF
TRBJ2-1 TRBD2 NA TRBV4-2 TGTGCCAGCAGCCTGGGGGACTACCAATACAATGAGCAGTTCTTC CASSLGDYQYNEQFF
TRBJ1-5 TRBD1 NA TRBV5-4 TGTGCCAGCGCACCGACGCAGGGGGCGAACTTTAGCAATCAGCCCCAGCATTTT CASAPTQGANFSNQPQHF
TRBJ1-2 NA NA TRBV10-3 TGTGCCATCAGTGCGGCGGGGGGAAACTATGGCTACACCTTC CAISAAGGNYGYTF
TRBJ2-3 TRBD2 few TRBV7-2 TGTGCCAGCAGCCGGACTAGCGGCAGCACAGATACGCAGTATTTT CASSRTSGSTDTQYF
TRBJ2-4 TRBD1 few TRBV5-1 TGCGCCAGCAGCACGGGACAGGGAGGCATTCAGTACTTC CASSTGQGGIQYF
TRBJ2-5 TRBD2 few TRBV4-3 TGCGAAACACCCGGGACTAGCGGGGGGGCACCGGAGACCCAGTACTTC CETPGTSGGAPETQYF
TRBJ2-1 TRBD2 many TRBV7-3 TGTGCCAGCAGCTTAGGGACTAGCGGCTACAATGAGCAGTTCTTC CASSLGTSGYNEQFF
TRBJ2-5 NA few TRBV27 TGTGCCAGCAGCCAGATCTACCAAGAGACCCAGTACTTC CASSQIYQETQYF
TRBJ2-5 TRBD2 NA TRBV7-8 TGTGCCAGCAGCTCCAGACTAGCGGGAGGGGAGACCCAGTACTTC CASSSRLAGGETQYF
TRBJ2-6 NA NA TRBV5-4 TGTGCCAGCAGCATAACAGGGACTGGGGCCAACGTCCTGACTTTC CASSITGTGANVLTF
TRBJ2-5 TRBD2 few TRBV6-1 TGTGCCAGCCAACTAGCGGGAGAGGGACAAGAGACCCAGTACTTC CASQLAGEGQETQYF
TRBJ2-6 TRBD1 few TRBV7-3 TGTGCCAGCAGCACGACACAGGGGGCTGGGGCCAACGTCCTGACTTTC CASSTTQGAGANVLTF
TRBJ1-2 NA NA TRBV7-2 TGTGCCAGCAGCCCTGGGCCGGATAATGGCTACACCTTC CASSPGPDNGYTF
TRBJ2-1 NA few TRBV11-2 TGTGCCAGCAGCTTTACCTCTGGGGGGGCAGACTACAATGAGCAGTTCTTC CASSFTSGGADYNEQFF